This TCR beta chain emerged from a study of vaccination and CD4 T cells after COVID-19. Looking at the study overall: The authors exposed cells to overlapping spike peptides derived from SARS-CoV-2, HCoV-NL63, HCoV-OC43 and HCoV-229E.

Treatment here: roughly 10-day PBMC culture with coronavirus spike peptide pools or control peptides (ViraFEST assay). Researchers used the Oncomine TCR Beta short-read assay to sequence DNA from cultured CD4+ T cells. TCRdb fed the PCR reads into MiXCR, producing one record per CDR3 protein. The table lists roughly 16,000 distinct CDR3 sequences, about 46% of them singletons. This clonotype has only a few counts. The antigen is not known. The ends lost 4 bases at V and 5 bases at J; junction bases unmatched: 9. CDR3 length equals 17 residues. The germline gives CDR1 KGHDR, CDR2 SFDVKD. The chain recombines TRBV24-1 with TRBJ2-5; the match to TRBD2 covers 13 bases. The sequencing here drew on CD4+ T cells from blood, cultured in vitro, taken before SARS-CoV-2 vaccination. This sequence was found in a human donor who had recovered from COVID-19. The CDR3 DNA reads TGTGCCACCAGTGACAAGACTAGCGGGAGGACGTCGGAGACCCAGTACTTC. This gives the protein CATSDKTSGRTSETQYF.